This TCR beta chain was identified in a study of CD8+ T cells in alopecia areata (dated 2018 in TCRdb). The study in broad terms: The treated patients, all with moderate-to-severe alopecia areata, were enrolled in an open-label pilot trial of oral tofacitinib given at 5 to 10 mg twice daily. Tofacitinib was administered for 6 to 18 months, and 6 months of follow-up off drug were then conducted to assess delayed response and recurrence. Disease severity in treated patients was measured with the SALT score, which quantifies the percentage of affected scalp surface area. To study T cell clonal expansion in alopecia areata, the researchers applied high-throughput TCRbeta sequencing to both the C3H/HeJ mouse model and human patients. Scalp tissue and sorted CD4+ and CD8+ peripheral blood T cells from patchy and totalis/universalis alopecia areata patients and from healthy controls were covered by human TCRbeta sequencing. Tofacitinib-treated patients had biopsies at baseline and at 4 and 24 weeks of treatment, with a later scalp biopsy in several patients. Scalp clonality was compared among normal scalp (n=4), patchy alopecia areata scalp (n=8), and alopecia totalis/universalis scalp (n=8). RNA came from the PAXgene miRNA kit for fixed scalp, the miRNeasy kit for PBMCs, and the RNeasy kit for mouse skin. immunoSEQ multiplex PCR using 35 Vbeta forward primers and 13 Jbeta reverse primers was used to amplify TCRbeta CDR3 regions. General findings and caveats noted by the study authors: Compared with normal scalp, lesional scalp, particularly in alopecia totalis/universalis, had higher clonality and more expanded CD8+ clones, which suggests antigenic drive. Scalp TCR repertoire analysis is complicated because resident alphabeta T cells in normal human skin are also sequenced, whereas mouse skin is dominated by gammadelta T cells. Tofacitinib significantly decreased scalp clonality and the number of expanded CD8+ clones among the top 100 scalp clones. Because the treated cohort was small and had just a single nonresponder, larger studies are needed to establish links between baseline CD8+ expansion and response. Shared TCR sequences between patients were less evident than in mice, which may be partly attributable to HLA diversity in the patient population. Many expanded lesional clones were found to persist in scalp and blood during tofacitinib treatment, and relapse after treatment cessation may be partly explained by this persistence.

The intended sense of this specimen's time point label: 24 weeks on oral tofacitinib. This sample's treatment or condition label indicates: oral pan-JAK inhibitor, 5-10 mg twice daily. From alopecia areata patients, peripheral blood was collected along with lesional scalp punch biopsies. PBMCs were separated by density centrifugation and stained for CD3, CD4 and CD8, after which CD4+ and CD8+ T cells were sorted on a FACSAria. To prepare the library, the immunoSEQ multiplex PCR assay was applied. For TCR sequencing, RNA was extracted from every sample and reverse transcribed into cDNA to serve as template. SuperScript III was used to make first-strand cDNA, primed with a 2:1 mix of oligo-dT and random hexamers. Amplification bias was assessed with a synthetic immune receptor repertoire, and residual bias was removed computationally. On the study's bioinformatics: After raw reads were preprocessed to remove errors, the CDR3 was defined following IMGT conventions as running from the conserved cysteine to phenylalanine. To get clonality, Shannon entropy was normalized by log2 of the number of productive unique TCRs and the result was subtracted from 1. Scalp TCRbeta sequences were cross-referenced with sorted blood CD4 and CD8 repertoires so that the CD4 or CD8 identity of scalp clones could be inferred. TCRdb limited this immuneACCESS table to in-frame rearrangements with V and J called. A share of clones is missing; checked studies link under half to unresolved V genes, and the rest is unexplained. Clone size and the V and J calls come from that table; the DNA yielded D and trimming. The sample includes roughly 200,000 clones, with about 48% observed a single time. The leading ten clones occupy 10% to 12% of the sample.

The germline ends are 7 bases apart after V is trimmed by 0 bases and J by 1 base. The germline V gene encodes CDR1 SQVTM and CDR2 ANQGSEA. The CDR3, from cysteine to phenylalanine, totals 13 residues. Only the CDR3 DNA stays, 39 bases, in frame from base 1. This clone was seen only a few times. This clone's antigen is unknown. Base qualities are not provided; no much larger clone lies one nucleotide away. The sequence links TRBV29-1 to TRBJ2-7, with the identity of the D gene unclear. Sample: CD8+ T cells sorted from blood, taken at week 24, from a patient treated with tofacitinib. The sequence derives from a human donor with alopecia areata. The CDR3 protein is CSVEDRFSYEQYF. DNA sequence: TGCAGCGTTGAAGACAGGTTTTCCTACGAGCAGTACTTC.